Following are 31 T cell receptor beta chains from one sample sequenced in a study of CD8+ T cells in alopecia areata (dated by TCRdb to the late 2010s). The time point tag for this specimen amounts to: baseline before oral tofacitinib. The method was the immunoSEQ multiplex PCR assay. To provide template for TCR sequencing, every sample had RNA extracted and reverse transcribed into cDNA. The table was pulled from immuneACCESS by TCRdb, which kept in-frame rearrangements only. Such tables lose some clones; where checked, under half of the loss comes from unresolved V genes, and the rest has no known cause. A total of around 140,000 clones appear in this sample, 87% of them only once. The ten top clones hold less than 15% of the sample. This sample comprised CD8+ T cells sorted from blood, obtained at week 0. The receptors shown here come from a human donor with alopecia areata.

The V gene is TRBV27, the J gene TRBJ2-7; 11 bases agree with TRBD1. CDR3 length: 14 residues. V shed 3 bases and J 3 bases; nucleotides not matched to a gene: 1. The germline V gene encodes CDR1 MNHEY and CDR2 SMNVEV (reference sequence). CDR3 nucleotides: TGTGCCAGCAGTTTGGACAGGGGGCTCTACGAGCAGTACTTC. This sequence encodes CASSLDRGLYEQYF.

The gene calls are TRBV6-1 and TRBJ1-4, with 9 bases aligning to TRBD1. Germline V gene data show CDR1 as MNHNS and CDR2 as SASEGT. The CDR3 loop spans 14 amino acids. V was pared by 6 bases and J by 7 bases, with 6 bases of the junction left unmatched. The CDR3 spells CASRLTGGGEKLFF. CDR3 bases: TGTGCCAGCAGATTAACAGGGGGCGGTGAAAAACTGTTTTTT.

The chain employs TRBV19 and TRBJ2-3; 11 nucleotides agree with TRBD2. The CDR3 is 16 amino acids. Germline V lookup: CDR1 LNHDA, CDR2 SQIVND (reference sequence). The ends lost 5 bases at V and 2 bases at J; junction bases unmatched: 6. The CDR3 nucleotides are TGTGCCAGTAGTCCAAATAGCGGGGGGGCCACAGATACGCAGTATTTT. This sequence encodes CASSPNSGGATDTQYF.

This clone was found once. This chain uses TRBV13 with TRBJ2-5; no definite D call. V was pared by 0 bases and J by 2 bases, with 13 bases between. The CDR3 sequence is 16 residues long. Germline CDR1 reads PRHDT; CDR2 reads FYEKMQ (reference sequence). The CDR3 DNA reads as TGTGCCAGCAGCTTAGGTAGTACAGCTCTACAAGAGACCCAGTACTTC. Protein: CASSLGSTALQETQYF.

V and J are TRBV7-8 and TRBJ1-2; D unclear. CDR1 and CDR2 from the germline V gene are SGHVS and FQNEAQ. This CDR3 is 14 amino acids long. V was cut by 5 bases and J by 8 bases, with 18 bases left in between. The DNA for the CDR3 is TGTGCCAGCAGCCTGTATACGGTGGAGGGCGGCTACACCTTC. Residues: CASSLYTVEGGYTF.

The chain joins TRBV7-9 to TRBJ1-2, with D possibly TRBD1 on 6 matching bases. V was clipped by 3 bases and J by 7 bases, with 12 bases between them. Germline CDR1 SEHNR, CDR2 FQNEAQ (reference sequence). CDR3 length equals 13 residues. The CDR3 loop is CASSFPGDSGYTF. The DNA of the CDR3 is TGTGCCAGCAGCTTCCCAGGGGATTCTGGCTACACCTTC.

CDR3 coding DNA: TGCGCCAGCAGCTTGGCTCAGGAGGCGTCCGAGCAGTACTTC. Amino acids: CASSLAQEASEQYF. The chain couples TRBV5-1 to TRBJ2-7; tentative D call: TRBD2 (5 bases). Trimming shortened V by 0 bases and J by 6 bases, and 13 bases separated the two germline ends. The CDR3 consists of 14 residues. CDR1 and CDR2 from the germline V gene are SGHRS and YFSETQ.

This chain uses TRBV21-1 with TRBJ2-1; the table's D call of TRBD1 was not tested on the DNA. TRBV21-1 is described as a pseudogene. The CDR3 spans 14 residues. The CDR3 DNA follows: TGTGCCAGCACAAGGGACAGGACATACAATGAGCAGTTCTTC. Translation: CASTRDRTYNEQFF.

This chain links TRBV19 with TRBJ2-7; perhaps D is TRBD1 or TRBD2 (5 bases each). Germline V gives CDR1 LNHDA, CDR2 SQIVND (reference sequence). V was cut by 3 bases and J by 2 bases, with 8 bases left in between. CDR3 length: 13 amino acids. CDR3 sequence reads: CASSIPGPYEQYF. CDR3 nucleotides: TGTGCCAGTAGTATTCCGGGGCCCTACGAGCAGTACTTC.

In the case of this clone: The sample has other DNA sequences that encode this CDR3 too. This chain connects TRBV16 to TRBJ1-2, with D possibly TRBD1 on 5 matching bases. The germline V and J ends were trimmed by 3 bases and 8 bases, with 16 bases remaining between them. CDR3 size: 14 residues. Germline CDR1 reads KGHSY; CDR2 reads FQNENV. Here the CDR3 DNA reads TGTGCCAGCAGCCACGATTGGGGGGGACCGGGCTACACCTTC. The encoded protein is CASSHDWGGPGYTF.

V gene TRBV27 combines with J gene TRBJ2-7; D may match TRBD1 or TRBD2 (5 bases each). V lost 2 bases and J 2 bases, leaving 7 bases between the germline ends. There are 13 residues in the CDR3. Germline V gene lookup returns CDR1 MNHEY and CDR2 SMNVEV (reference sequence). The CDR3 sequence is CASSLGTTYEQYF. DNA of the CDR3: TGTGCCAGCAGTTTAGGGACCACCTACGAGCAGTACTTC.

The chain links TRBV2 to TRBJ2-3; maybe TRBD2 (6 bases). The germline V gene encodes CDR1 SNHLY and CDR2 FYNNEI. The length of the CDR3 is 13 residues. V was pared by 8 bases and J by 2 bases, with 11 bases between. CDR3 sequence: CASRDSNTDTQYF. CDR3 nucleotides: TGTGCCAGCCGGGACTCTAACACAGATACGCAGTATTTT.

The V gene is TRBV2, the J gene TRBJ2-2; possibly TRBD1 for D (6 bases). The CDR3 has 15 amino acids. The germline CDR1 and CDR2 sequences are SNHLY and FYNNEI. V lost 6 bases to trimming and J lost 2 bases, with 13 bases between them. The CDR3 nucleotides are TGTGCCAGCAGCGTAGACAGGACAAACACCGGGGAGCTGTTTTTT. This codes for CASSVDRTNTGELFF.

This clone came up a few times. The CDR3 region has the DNA TGTGCCAGCAGCTCCAGACTAGCGGGGTTGAGAGATACGCAGTATTTT. The encoded protein is CASSSRLAGLRDTQYF. The rearrangement joins TRBV7-9 to TRBJ2-3, with TRBD2 matching 11 bases. The CDR3 totals 16 residues. Looked up from germline, CDR1 is SEHNR and CDR2 is FQNEAQ (reference sequence). Unmatched junction bases numbered 8, after V lost 4 bases and J lost 5 bases.

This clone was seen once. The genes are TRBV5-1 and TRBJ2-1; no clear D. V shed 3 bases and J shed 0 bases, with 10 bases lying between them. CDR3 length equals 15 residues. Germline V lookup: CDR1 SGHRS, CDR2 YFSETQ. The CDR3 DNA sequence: TGCGCCAGCAGCTCCACGACAAGCTCCTACAATGAGCAGTTCTTC. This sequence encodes CASSSTTSSYNEQFF. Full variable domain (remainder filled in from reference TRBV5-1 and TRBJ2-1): KAGVTQTPRYLIKTRGQQVTLSCSPISGHRSVSWYQQTPGQGLQFLFEYFSETQRNKGNFPGRFSGRQFSNSRSEMNVSTLELGDSALYLCASSSTTSSYNEQFFGPGTRLTVL.

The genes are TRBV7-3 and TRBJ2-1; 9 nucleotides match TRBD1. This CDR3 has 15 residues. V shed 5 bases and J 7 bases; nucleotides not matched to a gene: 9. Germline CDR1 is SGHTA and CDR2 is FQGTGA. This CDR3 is CASSPPGQGLNEQFF. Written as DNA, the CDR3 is TGTGCCAGCAGCCCCCCGGGACAGGGCCTTAATGAGCAGTTCTTC.

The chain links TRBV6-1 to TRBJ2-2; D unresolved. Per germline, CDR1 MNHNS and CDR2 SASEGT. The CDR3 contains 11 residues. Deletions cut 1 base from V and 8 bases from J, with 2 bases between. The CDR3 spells CASSEVGELFF. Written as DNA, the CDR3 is TGTGCCAGCAGTGAAGTGGGGGAGCTGTTTTTT.

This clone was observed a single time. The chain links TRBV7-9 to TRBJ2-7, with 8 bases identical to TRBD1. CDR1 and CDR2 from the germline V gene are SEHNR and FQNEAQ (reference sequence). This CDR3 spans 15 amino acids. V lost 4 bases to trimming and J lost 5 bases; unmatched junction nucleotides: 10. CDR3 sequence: CASSSNDRGGHEQYF. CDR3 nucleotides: TGTGCCAGCAGCTCAAACGACAGGGGAGGCCACGAGCAGTACTTC.

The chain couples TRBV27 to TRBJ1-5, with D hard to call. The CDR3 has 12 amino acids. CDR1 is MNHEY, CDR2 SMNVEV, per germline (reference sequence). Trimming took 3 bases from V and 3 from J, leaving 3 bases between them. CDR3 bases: TGTGCCAGCAGTTTCCCCAATCAGCCCCAGCATTTT. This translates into CASSFPNQPQHF.

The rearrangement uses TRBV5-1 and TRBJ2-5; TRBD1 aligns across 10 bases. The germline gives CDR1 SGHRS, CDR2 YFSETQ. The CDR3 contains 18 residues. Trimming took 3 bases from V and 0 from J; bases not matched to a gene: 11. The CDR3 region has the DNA TGCGCCAGCAGCTCCCGGGACAGGGGCTCTACGTACCAAGAGACCCAGTACTTC. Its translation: CASSSRDRGSTYQETQYF. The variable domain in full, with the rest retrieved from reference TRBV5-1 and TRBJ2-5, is KAGVTQTPRYLIKTRGQQVTLSCSPISGHRSVSWYQQTPGQGLQFLFEYFSETQRNKGNFPGRFSGRQFSNSRSEMNVSTLELGDSALYLCASSSRDRGSTYQETQYFGPGTRLLVL.

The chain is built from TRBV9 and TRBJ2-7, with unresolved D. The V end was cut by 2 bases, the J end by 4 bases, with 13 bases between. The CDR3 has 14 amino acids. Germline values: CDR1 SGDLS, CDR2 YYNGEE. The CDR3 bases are TGTGCCAGCAGCGTTGCGACAACCGGGTACGAGCAGTACTTC. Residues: CASSVATTGYEQYF.

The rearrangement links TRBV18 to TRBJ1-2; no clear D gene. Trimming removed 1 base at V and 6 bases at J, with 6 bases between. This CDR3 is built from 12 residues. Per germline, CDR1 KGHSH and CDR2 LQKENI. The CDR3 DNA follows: TGTGCCAGCTCACCACTTTCCGATGGCTACACCTTC. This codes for CASSPLSDGYTF.

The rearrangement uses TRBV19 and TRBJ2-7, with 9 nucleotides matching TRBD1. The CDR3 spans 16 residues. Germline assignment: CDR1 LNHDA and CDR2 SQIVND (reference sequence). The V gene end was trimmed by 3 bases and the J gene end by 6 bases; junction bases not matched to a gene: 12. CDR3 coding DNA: TGTGCCAGTAGTATTCTTCCGGGACAGGGAGTCTTCGAGCAGTACTTC. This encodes CASSILPGQGVFEQYF.

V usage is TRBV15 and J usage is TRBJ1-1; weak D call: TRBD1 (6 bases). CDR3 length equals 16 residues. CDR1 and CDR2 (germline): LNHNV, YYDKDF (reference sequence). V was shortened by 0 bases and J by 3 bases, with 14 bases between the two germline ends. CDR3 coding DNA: TGTGCCACCAGCAGAGATATCGGGGGCGTGGACACTGAAGCTTTCTTT. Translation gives CATSRDIGGVDTEAFF.

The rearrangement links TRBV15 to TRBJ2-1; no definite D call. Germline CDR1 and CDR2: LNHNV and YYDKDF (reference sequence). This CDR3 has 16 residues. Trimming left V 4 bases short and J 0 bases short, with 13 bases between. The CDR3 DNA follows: TGTGCCACCAGCAAGCTTCCGCCGAGCTCCTACAATGAGCAGTTCTTC. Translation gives CATSKLPPSSYNEQFF.

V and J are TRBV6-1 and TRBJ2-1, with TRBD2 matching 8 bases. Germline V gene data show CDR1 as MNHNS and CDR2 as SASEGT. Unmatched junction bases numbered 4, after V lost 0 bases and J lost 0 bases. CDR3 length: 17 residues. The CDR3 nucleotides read TGTGCCAGCAGTGAAGCCCGCGGGGGGAGCTCCTACAATGAGCAGTTCTTC. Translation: CASSEARGGSSYNEQFF.

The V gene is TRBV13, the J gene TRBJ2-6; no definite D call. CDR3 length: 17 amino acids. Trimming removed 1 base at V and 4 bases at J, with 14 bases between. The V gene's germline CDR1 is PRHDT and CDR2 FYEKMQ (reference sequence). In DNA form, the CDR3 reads TGTGCCAGCAGCTTAGTTGACGGCCCTCTCGGGGCCAACGTCCTGACTTTC. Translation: CASSLVDGPLGANVLTF.

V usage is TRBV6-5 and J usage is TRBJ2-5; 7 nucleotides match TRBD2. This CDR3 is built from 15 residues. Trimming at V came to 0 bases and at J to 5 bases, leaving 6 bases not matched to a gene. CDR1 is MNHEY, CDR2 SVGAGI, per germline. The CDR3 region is CASSYSSREGETQYF. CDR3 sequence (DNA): TGTGCCAGCAGTTACTCTTCCAGGGAGGGCGAGACCCAGTACTTC.

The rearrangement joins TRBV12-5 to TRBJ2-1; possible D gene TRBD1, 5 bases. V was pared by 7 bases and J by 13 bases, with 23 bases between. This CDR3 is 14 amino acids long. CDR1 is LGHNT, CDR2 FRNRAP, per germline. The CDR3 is CASVPFVGASIQFF. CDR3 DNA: TGTGCTAGTGTCCCGTTTGTTGGGGCAAGTATACAGTTCTTC.

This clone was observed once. The CDR3 protein is CASSHPGSTDTQYF. In nucleotides, the CDR3 is TGTGCCAGCAGCCACCCGGGGAGCACAGATACGCAGTATTTT. This chain connects TRBV7-9 to TRBJ2-3; tentatively, D is TRBD2 (5 bases). The ends were cut back, 5 bases at V and 0 bases at J, with 9 bases in the middle. CDR1 is SEHNR, CDR2 FQNEAQ, per germline (reference sequence). This CDR3 spans 14 amino acids. Complete variable domain (other parts from reference TRBV7-9 and TRBJ2-3): DTGVSQNPRHKITKRGQNVTFRCDPISEHNRLYWYRQTLGQGPEFLTYFQNEAQLEKSRLLSDRFSAERPKGSFSTLEIQRTEQGDSAMYLCASSHPGSTDTQYFGPGTRLTVL.

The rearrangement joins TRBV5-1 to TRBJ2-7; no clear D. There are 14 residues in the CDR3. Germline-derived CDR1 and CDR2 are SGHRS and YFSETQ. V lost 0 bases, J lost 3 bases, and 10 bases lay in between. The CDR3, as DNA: TGCGCCAGCAGCTTGGGCCACACCTTCTACGAGCAGTACTTC. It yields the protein CASSLGHTFYEQYF.